This TCR beta chain was documented in a study of OX40 agonist ivuxolimab in advanced cancers. The germline V and J ends were trimmed by 8 bases and 10 bases, with 12 bases remaining between them. CDR1 is MDHEN and CDR2 is SYDVKM in the germline V gene. The CDR3 extends over 12 amino acids. Method: immunoSEQ multiplex PCR; TCRdb's copy keeps in-frame clones and lacks some. The sample records 65,000 to 70,000 clones, around 86% being singletons. The chain combines TRBV28 with TRBJ1-6, with D unclear. The sample consisted of CD4+ or CD8+ T cells sorted from blood, taken in a trial of the OX40 agonist ivuxolimab. This TCR came from an adult with an advanced solid tumor such as melanoma, head and neck, liver or kidney cancer. CDR3: CASVEGWSPLHF. As DNA, the CDR3 is TGTGCCAGCGTTGAGGGATGGTCACCCCTCCACTTT.